The clone carrying this T cell receptor (beta chain) has at least ten counts. The CDR3 has 11 residues. Germline V gene sequence: CDR1 SGHDT, CDR2 YYEEEE. V dropped 4 bases and J dropped 2 bases, with 3 bases sitting between them. The sample comes from a study of tumor-infiltrating lymphocytes in oesophageal squamous cell carcinoma. TCRdb ran MiXCR on the PCR reads and lists one entry per CDR3 protein. The table includes just under 20,000 distinct CDR3 sequences, around 41% detected once. V gene TRBV5-6 combines with J gene TRBJ2-5; the D is unclear. The TCR comes from a male donor with esophageal squamous cell carcinoma. Material: normal esophageal tissue next to the tumor. The DNA for the CDR3 is TGTGCCAGCAGCCGTCAAGAGACCCAGTACTTC. It codes for CASSRQETQYF.